This T cell receptor beta chain was sequenced during a study of CD8+ T cells in alopecia areata. V dropped 7 bases and J dropped 1 base, with 16 bases sitting between them. Germline CDR1 PRHDT, CDR2 FYEKMQ (reference sequence). CDR3 length: 15 residues. Treatment here: oral pan-JAK inhibitor, 5-10 mg twice daily. Researchers took lesional scalp punch biopsies and peripheral blood from people who were alopecia areata patients. In each case, RNA was isolated and then reverse transcribed into cDNA as the sequencing template. Some clones are missing from TCRdb's copy, which holds only in-frame ones; the method was immunoSEQ multiplex PCR. This table has 120,000 to 150,000 clones, about 88% appearing once.

The chain joins TRBV13 to TRBJ2-5; D is possibly TRBD1 (5 bases). This TCR was sampled from a human donor with alopecia areata. This material consisted of CD8+ T cells sorted from blood, taken at week 4, from a patient treated with tofacitinib. The DNA of the CDR3 is TGTGCCAGCACCGGCCCGACAGACGCCCAAGAGACCCAGTACTTC. Translating gives CASTGPTDAQETQYF.